This is a list of T cell receptor beta chains from one sample in a study of blood T cell repertoires in COVID-19. Libraries were prepared by immunoSEQ multiplex PCR; TCRdb keeps only in-frame clonotypes and omits some of them. The sample gives 200,000 to 250,000 clones, around 84% of which show up once; around 18% is in the top ten. Sequenced sample: peripheral blood. Every receptor here comes from an elderly woman with active or convalescent COVID-19. Each CDR3 is given with its conserved first and last residue.

v_call cdr3_aa
TRBV2 CASVPGGYQETQYF
TRBV20-1 CSASPGTDYGYTF
TRBV7-2 CASSPSGEFVEQYF
TRBV18 CASSPPGLAGAAYEQYF
TRBV11-1 CASSSQTGGNSPLHF
TRBV9 CASTRTSGTINEQFF
TRBV19 CASSAMTSGGAKEQFF
TRBV6-6 CASSTQGVPNTGELFF
TRBV19 CASSPRQGQNTEAFF
TRBV19 CASTQRSTDTQYF
TRBV2 CASSASGTYNEQFF
TRBV5-1 CASSPGTGGNYGYTF
TRBV5-1 CASSFPHTDTQYF
TRBV6-5 CASSSRRDYGYTF
TRBV7-2 CASSFSGRVNEKLFF
TRBV19 CASIPQGIGYGYTF
TRBV4-3 CASSQYRGTGYEQYF
TRBV5-6 CASSLVGLAGGPRNEQFF
TRBV18 CASSPGAQGTEAFF
TRBV5-3 CARSCCPGTGGNYTGNTIYF
TRBV6-5 CASSKRTGEETQYF
TRBV5-6 CASSEWGRGTDTQYF
TRBV28 CASSTSGTGGYEQYF
TRBV18 CASSPDGGYEQYF
TRBV9 CASTKSGGARTDTQYF
TRBV5-4 CASTSISGGTEAFF
TRBV18 CASSPQAGEETQYF
TRBV2 CASSGGRGYNSPLHF
TRBV27 CASRRDKYNSPLHF
TRBV4-1 CASSQDSSGGGELFF
TRBV7-2 CASSLGTGGFYEQYF
TRBV5-6 CASSLGPGAFSEAFF
TRBV18 CASSLIRTGELFF
TRBV5-7 CASSQGLAGGHEQFF
TRBV15 CATSRIYSTTQYF
TRBV9 CASSSVEGRGARETQYF
TRBV5-1 CASSIGQGDGYTF
TRBV4-3 CASSQEARGVPYEQYF
TRBV28 CASSNPRTGNQPQHF
TRBV18 CASSPIPLAQYTDTQYF
TRBV5-1 CASRTNRDSYEQYF
TRBV20-1 CSAATYEQYF
TRBV7-8 CASSLVDSMPYNEQFF
TRBV5-1 CASSSYRGQDGYTF
TRBV30 CAWSVRGGGRQPQHF
TRBV5-4 CASSGAGGASTDTQYF
TRBV6-5 CASRRLTGSGYGYTF
TRBV28 CASSPLREAKNIQYF
TRBV24-1 CATSDQGQGTYEQYF
TRBV9 CASSVVLASDTQYF
TRBV2 CASSLPDSPVEQFF
TRBV24-1 CATGGLAGDEQFF
TRBV15 CATSRDRLAGAYNEQFF
TRBV15 CATSRDRDFNEKLFF
TRBV9 CASSVGTGKSEKLFF
TRBV7-2 CASSLAHRAPNYGYTF
TRBV7-3 CASSPSLFRTDTQYF
TRBV18 CASSPPARWDEQFF
TRBV6-5 CASSYSIVPSYEQYF
TRBV2 CASSNRNTGELFF